The T cell receptor beta chain described here comes from a study of beta chain features in type 1 diabetes. Expressed TCRB transcripts were sequenced because the entire RNA isolate underwent reverse transcription. Mean read depth for naive, central memory and regulatory T cell samples was 3 million to 4.5 million reads. Profiled with immunoSEQ multiplex PCR; TCRdb holds only in-frame clones, not every one. In the table there are some 410,000 clones, more than 9.5% of which are singletons. General study results and limits: Researchers could not determine here whether HLA type influences TCRB rearrangement.

CDR1 and CDR2 from the germline V gene are SGHTA and FQGNSA. This CDR3 is built from 15 residues. With 5 bases removed from V and 6 bases from J, the gap between germline ends came to 17 bases. With respect to this clone: The target antigen is unknown.

The TCR was taken from a woman under 30 in good health. V gene TRBV7-2 combines with J gene TRBJ1-5; tentative D call: TRBD1 (5 bases). Input material: naive CD4+ T cells from blood. The CDR3 here is CASSSGRESGQPQHF. The CDR3 coding sequence is TGTGCCAGCAGCAGTGGCAGGGAATCTGGTCAGCCCCAGCATTTT.